This T cell receptor (beta chain) appears in the sequencing data of a study of monozygotic twins with inflammatory bowel disease. Template switching incorporated UMIs with a 6-nucleotide sample barcode. Each CDR3 protein gets one entry in TCRdb, which reprocessed the 5' RACE reads and gives no DNA. The sample features fewer than 550,000 distinct CDR3 sequences, with 2% to 3% in its top ten. Per germline, CDR1 SNHLY and CDR2 FYNNEI. The CDR3 extends over 13 amino acids. The receptor was derived from a human donor with ulcerative colitis or Crohn's disease, or a healthy co-twin of an affected twin (not recorded which). Sequencing was done on a sample of blood. V gene TRBV2 combines with J gene TRBJ2-5; TCRdb outputs TRBD1, but without DNA this stays unchecked. The CDR3 loop reads CASTLRGGETQYF.